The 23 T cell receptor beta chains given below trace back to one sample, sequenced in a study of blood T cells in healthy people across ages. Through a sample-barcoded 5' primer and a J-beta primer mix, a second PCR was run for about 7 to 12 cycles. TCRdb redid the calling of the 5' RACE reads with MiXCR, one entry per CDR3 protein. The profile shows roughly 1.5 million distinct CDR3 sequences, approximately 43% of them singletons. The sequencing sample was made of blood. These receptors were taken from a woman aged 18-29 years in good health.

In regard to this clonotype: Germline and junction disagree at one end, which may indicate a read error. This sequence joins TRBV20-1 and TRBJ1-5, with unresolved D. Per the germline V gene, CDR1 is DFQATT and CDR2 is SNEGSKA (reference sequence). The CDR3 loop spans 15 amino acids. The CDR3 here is CSARDSHLSNQPRHF. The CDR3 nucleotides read TGCAGTGCTAGAGATTCCCACCTTAGCAATCAGCCCCGGCATTTT.

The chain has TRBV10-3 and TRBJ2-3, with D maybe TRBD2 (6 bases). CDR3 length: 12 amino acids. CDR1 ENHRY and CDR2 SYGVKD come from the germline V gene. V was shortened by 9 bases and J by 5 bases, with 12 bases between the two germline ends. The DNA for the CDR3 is TGTGCCATTCGACTAGAGGGAGATACGCAGTATTTT. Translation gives CAIRLEGDTQYF.

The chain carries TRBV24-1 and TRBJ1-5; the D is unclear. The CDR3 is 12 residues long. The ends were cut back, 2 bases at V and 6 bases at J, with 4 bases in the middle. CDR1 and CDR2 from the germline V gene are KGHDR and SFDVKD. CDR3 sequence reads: CATSDYGQPQHF. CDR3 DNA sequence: TGTGCCACCAGTGATTACGGTCAGCCCCAGCATTTT.

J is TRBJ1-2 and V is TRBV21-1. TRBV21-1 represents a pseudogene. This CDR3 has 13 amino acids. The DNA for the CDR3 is TGTGCCAGCAGCATACCACCAGCGTATGGCTACACCTTC. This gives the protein CASSIPPAYGYTF.

The CDR3 loop reads CASSPRTRLGGDEQYF. CDR3 nucleotide sequence: TGTGCCAGCAGCCCGAGGACGCGTTTGGGGGGTGACGAGCAGTACTTC. The chain couples TRBV28 to TRBJ2-5, with D maybe TRBD2 (6 bases). The J call could be wrong; TRBJ2-7 is a better fit for the DNA end. CDR1 and CDR2 from the germline V gene are MDHEN and SYDVKM. The CDR3 has 16 residues.

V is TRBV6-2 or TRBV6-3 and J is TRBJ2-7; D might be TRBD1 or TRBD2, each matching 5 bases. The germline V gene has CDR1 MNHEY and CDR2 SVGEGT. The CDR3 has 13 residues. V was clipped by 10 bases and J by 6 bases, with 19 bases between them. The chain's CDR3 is CATLYGTSGEQYF. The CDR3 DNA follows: TGTGCCACCCTATACGGGACCTCCGGCGAGCAGTACTTC.

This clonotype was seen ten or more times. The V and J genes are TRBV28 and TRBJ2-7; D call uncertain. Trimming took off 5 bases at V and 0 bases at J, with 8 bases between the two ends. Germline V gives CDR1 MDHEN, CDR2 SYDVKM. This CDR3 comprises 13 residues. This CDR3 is CASSHPSSYEQYF. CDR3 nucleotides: TGTGCCAGCAGTCACCCCAGCTCCTACGAGCAGTACTTC.

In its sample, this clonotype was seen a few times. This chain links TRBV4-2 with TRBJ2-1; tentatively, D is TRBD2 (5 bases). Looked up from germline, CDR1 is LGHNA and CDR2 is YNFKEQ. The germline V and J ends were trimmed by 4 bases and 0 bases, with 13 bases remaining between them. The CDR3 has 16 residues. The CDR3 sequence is CASSRSDSSSYNEQFF. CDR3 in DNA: TGTGCCAGCAGCCGTTCGGACTCCAGCTCCTACAATGAGCAGTTCTTC.

The CDR3 DNA sequence: TGCGCCAGCAGCTTGGGTCTAGCGGGGGAGCTTAATGAGCAGTTCTTC. Its translation: CASSLGLAGELNEQFF. The gene calls are TRBV5-1 and TRBJ2-1; 10 bases match TRBD2. CDR3 length equals 16 residues. The ends lost 0 bases at V and 7 bases at J; junction bases unmatched: 7. CDR1 is SGHRS and CDR2 is YFSETQ in the germline V gene.

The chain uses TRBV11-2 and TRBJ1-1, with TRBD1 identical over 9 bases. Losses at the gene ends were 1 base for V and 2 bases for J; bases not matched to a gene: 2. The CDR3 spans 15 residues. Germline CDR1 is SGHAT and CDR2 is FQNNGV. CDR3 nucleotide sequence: TGTGCCAGCAGCTTAGTGACAGGGGGAAACACTGAAGCTTTCTTT. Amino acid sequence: CASSLVTGGNTEAFF.

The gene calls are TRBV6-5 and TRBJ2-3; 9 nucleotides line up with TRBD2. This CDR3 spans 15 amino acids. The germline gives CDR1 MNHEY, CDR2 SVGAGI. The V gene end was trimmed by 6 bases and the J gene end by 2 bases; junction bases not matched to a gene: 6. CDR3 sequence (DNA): TGTGCCAGCAGCCTAGCGGGGACTATCACAGATACGCAGTATTTT. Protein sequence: CASSLAGTITDTQYF.

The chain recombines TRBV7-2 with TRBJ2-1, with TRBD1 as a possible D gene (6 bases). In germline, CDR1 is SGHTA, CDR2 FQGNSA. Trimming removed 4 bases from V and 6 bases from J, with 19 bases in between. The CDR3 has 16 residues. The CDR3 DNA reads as TGTGCCAGCAGCTCCGCCGGGACACGAATCCCCAATGAGCAGTTCTTC. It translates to CASSSAGTRIPNEQFF.

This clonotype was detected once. For the CDR3, the DNA is TGTGCCAGCACTGCACAGGGCTACAATGAGCAGTTCTTC. Protein product: CASTAQGYNEQFF. This chain joins TRBV2 and TRBJ2-1; D is perhaps TRBD1 (6 bases). Germline CDR1 and CDR2: SNHLY and FYNNEI. Trimming left V 7 bases short and J 3 bases short, with 10 bases between. The CDR3 spans 13 residues.

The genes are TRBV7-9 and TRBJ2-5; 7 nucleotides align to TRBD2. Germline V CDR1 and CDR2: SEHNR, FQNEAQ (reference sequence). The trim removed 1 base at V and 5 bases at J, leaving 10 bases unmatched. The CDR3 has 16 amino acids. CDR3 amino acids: CASSLGARTSIETQYF. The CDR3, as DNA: TGTGCCAGCAGCTTAGGGGCCCGGACTAGTATCGAGACCCAGTACTTC.

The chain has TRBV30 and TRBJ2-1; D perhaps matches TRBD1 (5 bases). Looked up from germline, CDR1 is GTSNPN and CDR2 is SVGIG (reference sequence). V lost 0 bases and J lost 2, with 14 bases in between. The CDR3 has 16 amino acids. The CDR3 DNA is TGTGCCTGGAGTGTACTCAGGGTATCCCCCTACAATGAGCAGTTCTTC. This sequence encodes CAWSVLRVSPYNEQFF.

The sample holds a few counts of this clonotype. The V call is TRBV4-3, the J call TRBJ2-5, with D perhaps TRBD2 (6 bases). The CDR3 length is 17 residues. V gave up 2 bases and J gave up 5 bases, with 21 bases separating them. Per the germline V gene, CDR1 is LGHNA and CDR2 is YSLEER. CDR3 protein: CASSQRGLASRPETQYF. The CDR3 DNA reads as TGCGCCAGCAGCCAAAGAGGGCTAGCGTCACGACCGGAGACCCAGTACTTC.

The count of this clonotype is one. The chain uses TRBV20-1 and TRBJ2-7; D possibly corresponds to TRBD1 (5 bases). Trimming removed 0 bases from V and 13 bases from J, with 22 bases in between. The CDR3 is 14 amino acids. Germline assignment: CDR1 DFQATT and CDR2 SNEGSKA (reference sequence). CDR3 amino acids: CSARDPRVPETHYF. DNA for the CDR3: TGCAGTGCTAGAGATCCCAGGGTTCCGGAGACCCATTACTTC.

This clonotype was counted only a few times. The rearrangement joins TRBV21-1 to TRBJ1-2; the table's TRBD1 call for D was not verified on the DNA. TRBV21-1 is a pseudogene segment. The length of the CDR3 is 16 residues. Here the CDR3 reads CASSKRRQGEDYGYTF. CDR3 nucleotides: TGTGCCAGCAGCAAAAGGAGACAGGGAGAGGACTATGGCTACACCTTC.

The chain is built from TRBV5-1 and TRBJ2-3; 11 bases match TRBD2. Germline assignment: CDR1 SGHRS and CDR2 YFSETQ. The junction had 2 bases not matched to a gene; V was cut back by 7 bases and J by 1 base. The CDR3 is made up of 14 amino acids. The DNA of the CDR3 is TGCGCCAGCGGACTAGCGGGCCGCACAGATACGCAGTATTTT. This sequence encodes CASGLAGRTDTQYF.

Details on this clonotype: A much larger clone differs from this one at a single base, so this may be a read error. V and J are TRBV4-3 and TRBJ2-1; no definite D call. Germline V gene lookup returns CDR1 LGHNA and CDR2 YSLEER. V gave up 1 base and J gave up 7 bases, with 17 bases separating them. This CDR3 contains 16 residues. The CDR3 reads CASSQAPGQSVNEQFF. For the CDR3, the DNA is TGCGCCAGCAGCCAAGCGCCTGGGCAGAGTGTAAATGAGCAGTTCTTC.

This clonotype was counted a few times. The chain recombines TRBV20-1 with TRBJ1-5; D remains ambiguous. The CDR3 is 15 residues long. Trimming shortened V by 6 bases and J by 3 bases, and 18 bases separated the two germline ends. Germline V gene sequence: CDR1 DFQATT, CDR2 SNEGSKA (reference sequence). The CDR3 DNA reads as TGCAGTGCGCCGTCCCGATTGCTCTCCAATCAGCCCCAGCATTTT. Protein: CSAPSRLLSNQPQHF.

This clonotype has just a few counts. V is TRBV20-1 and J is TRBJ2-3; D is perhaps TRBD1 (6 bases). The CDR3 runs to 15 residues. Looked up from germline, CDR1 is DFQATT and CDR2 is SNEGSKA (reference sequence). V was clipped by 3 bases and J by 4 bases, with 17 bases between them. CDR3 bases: TGCAGTGCTAGCCGGGGACACCTTGGAGCAGATACGCAGTATTTT. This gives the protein CSASRGHLGADTQYF.

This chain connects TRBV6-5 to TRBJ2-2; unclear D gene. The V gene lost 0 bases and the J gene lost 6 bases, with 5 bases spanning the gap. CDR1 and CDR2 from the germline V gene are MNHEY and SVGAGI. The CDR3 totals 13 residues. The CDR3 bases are TGTGCCAGCAGTTACTCGTTTCCCGGGGAGCTGTTTTTT. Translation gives CASSYSFPGELFF.